These T cell receptor beta chains were read from a single sample in a study of Graves' ophthalmopathy and Graves' hyperthyroidism. In TCRdb, the multiplex PCR reads were re-called with MiXCR into one record per CDR3 protein. The sample contains approximately 640,000 distinct CDR3 sequences, over 40% of which appear only once. Sequenced material: peripheral blood. Receptor source: an adult man with Graves' ophthalmopathy. Each CDR3 is given with its conserved first and last residue. A D gene is named only where the DNA matches it firmly. Where a row states a size, it is once, few, many or the class of an expanded clone; other rows omit it.

j_gene | d_gene | abundance | v_gene | CDR3aa | CDR3nt
TRBJ1-2 | TRBD1 | many | TRBV10-3 | CASNSDRVPSGYTF | TGTGCCAGCAATTCGGACAGGGTTCCGTCTGGCTACACCTTC
TRBJ2-7 | TRBD1 | - | TRBV29-1 | CSVEVTGVVDEQYF | TGCAGCGTTGAGGTAACAGGGGTTGTCGACGAGCAGTACTTC
TRBJ1-6 | - | - | TRBV12-5 | CASGVSGNSPLHF | TGTGCTAGTGGGGTGTCCGGGAATTCACCCCTCCACTTT
TRBJ1-4 | TRBD1 | - | TRBV5-1 | CASSLDGQGERTLFF | TGCGCCAGCAGCTTGGATGGACAGGGTGAAAGGACCCTGTTTTTT
TRBJ2-2 | - | - | TRBV11-3 | CASSLEGAYTGELFF | TGTGCCAGCAGCTTAGAGGGGGCGTACACCGGGGAGCTGTTTTTT
TRBJ2-7 | TRBD2 | - | TRBV4-1 | CASSQPTSGIYEQYF | TGCGCCAGCAGCCAACCTACTAGCGGGATCTACGAGCAGTACTTC
TRBJ2-5 | TRBD2 | - | TRBV20-1 | CSASSVTSGTQYF | TGCAGTGCTAGCTCGGTGACTAGCGGTACCCAGTACTTC
TRBJ2-7 | TRBD1 | - | TRBV6-1 | CASGSDLPGTGRLSYEQYF | TGTGCCAGCGGTTCTGATTTGCCCGGGACAGGGAGGCTCTCCTACGAGCAGTACTTC
TRBJ1-4 | TRBD1 | - | TRBV25-1 | CASSLGTGATKLFF | TGTGCCAGCAGCTTAGGGACAGGCGCGACCAAACTGTTTTTT
TRBJ2-7 | - | few | TRBV6-6 | CASCNTGSNEQYF | TGTGCCAGCTGCAACACAGGGTCGAACGAGCAGTACTTC
TRBJ2-2 | - | few | TRBV9 | CASRMEGGELFF | TGTGCCAGCAGAATGGAAGGCGGGGAGCTGTTTTTT
TRBJ2-7 | - | few | TRBV6-5 | CASSYFQGPPYEQYF | TGTGCCAGCAGTTACTTCCAAGGCCCCCCCTACGAGCAGTACTTC
TRBJ1-6 | TRBD1 | few | TRBV6-5 | CASSYFRPGQGNSPLHF | TGTGCCAGCAGTTACTTCAGACCAGGACAGGGCAATTCACCCCTCCACTTT
TRBJ2-7 | - | - | TRBV25-1 | CASQDRVSSSYEQYF | TGTGCCAGCCAAGATCGCGTGAGTAGCTCCTACGAGCAGTACTTC
TRBJ1-2 | - | many | TRBV14 | CASSQGAAYGYTF | TGTGCCAGCAGCCAAGGCGCAGCTTATGGCTACACCTTC
TRBJ2-3 | - | - | TRBV29-1 | CSVAVDIRQYF | TGCAGCGTTGCGGTGGACATTAGGCAGTATTTT
TRBJ2-6 | - | few | TRBV5-1 | CASSPTTGLYSGANVLTF | TGCGCCAGCAGCCCGACGACGGGGCTCTACTCTGGGGCCAACGTCCTGACTTTC
TRBJ2-1 | - | - | TRBV10-3 | CAISVQSNEQFF | TGTGCCATCAGTGTGCAAAGCAATGAGCAGTTCTTC